The 29 T cell receptor beta chains below were found in one sample sequenced in a study of beta chain features in type 1 diabetes (dated by TCRdb to the late 2010s). The library was obtained by the immunoSEQ multiplex PCR assay. The High Capacity cDNA Reverse Transcription Kit was used to reverse transcribe all of the isolated RNA, meaning that expressed TCRB transcripts were what got sequenced. TCRdb took this table from immuneACCESS and kept in-frame rearrangements with V and J called. Such tables lack part of the clones; where checked against another copy, unresolved V genes explain under half of the gap, and the rest is unexplained. This sample has fewer than 900,000 clones in its table, and under 20% of those were observed once. The ten largest clones add up to around 0.02% of the sample. Sequenced input: naive CD4+ T cells from blood. According to the study, the label for this sample's cell subset or site signals: true naive CD4+ T cells. The receptors were sampled from a woman aged 18-30 years in good health.

This clone came up a few times. The chain has TRBV19 and TRBJ1-4; D unresolved. There are 14 residues in the CDR3. The V and J ends lost 3 bases and 8 bases respectively, with 13 bases between them. Per germline, CDR1 LNHDA and CDR2 SQIVND (reference sequence). In DNA, the CDR3 is TGTGCCAGTAGTATGCCCTCTACGGGGGAAAAACTGTTTTTT. Its translation: CASSMPSTGEKLFF.

The chain is built from TRBV28 and TRBJ1-2, with D unclear. From germline, CDR1 is MDHEN and CDR2 SYDVKM. The CDR3 is 12 amino acids. V lost 7 bases, J lost 6 bases, and 12 bases lay in between. The CDR3 region has the DNA TGTGCCAGCACCGAGGGTTGGGATGGCTACACCTTC. This encodes CASTEGWDGYTF.

This clone was detected only a few times. Other DNA sequences in the sample encode the same CDR3. V usage is TRBV18 and J usage is TRBJ2-1, with D possibly being TRBD2 (5 bases). CDR1 and CDR2 from the germline V gene are KGHSH and LQKENI. V was pared by 1 base and J by 4 bases, with 8 bases between. This CDR3 is built from 14 residues. DNA of the CDR3: TGTGCCAGCTCACCACTCGCGGGTTACAATGAGCAGTTCTTC. Its protein is CASSPLAGYNEQFF.

A few counts support this clone. The chain uses TRBV6-5 and TRBJ1-1; D is possibly TRBD1 (5 bases). The V end lost 5 bases, the J end lost 6 bases, and 10 bases lay between the germline ends. The CDR3 totals 12 residues. The germline V gene has CDR1 MNHEY and CDR2 SVGAGI. The CDR3 coding sequence is TGTGCCAGCAGTCCAGGGTCATCTGAAGCTTTCTTT. It specifies CASSPGSSEAFF.

In its sample, this clone was seen a few times. The genes are TRBV4-1 and TRBJ1-1; maybe TRBD1 (5 bases). CDR1 and CDR2 from the germline V gene are MGHRA and YSYEKL. V was trimmed by 6 bases and J by 5 bases, leaving 19 bases between them. The CDR3 covers 15 residues. For the CDR3, the DNA is TGCGCCAGCAGTCCCGGTGGGGCAAGGAGGACTGAAGCTTTCTTT. It translates to CASSPGGARRTEAFF.

This clone was observed a few times. Other DNA sequences within the sample encode an identical CDR3. This chain joins TRBV11-2 and TRBJ2-7, with D unclear. The germline gives CDR1 SGHAT, CDR2 FQNNGV. CDR3 length: 12 amino acids. V shed 1 base and J shed 4 bases, with 5 bases lying between them. As DNA, the CDR3 is TGTGCCAGCAGCTTAGGACGGTACGAGCAGTACTTC. Its translation is CASSLGRYEQYF.

The chain joins TRBV18 to TRBJ2-6; the D gene could be TRBD1 or TRBD2 (5 bases each). Trimming pared 0 bases from V and 2 bases from J, leaving 11 bases between. The CDR3 covers 17 residues. Germline V gives CDR1 KGHSH, CDR2 LQKENI. The CDR3: CASSPPWRGAGANVLTF. The CDR3 region has the DNA TGTGCCAGCTCACCACCCTGGCGAGGGGCTGGGGCCAACGTCCTGACTTTC.

This clone came up a few times. The CDR3 is CASKRDRMNTEAFF. The CDR3 bases are TGTGCCAGCAAGCGGGACAGGATGAACACTGAAGCTTTCTTT. The chain combines TRBV6-6 with TRBJ1-1, with TRBD1 identical over 8 bases. The CDR3 spans 14 residues. Per germline, CDR1 MNHNY and CDR2 SVGAGI (reference sequence). Germline trimming cut 7 bases from V and 0 bases from J; bases unmatched to any gene: 4.

V usage is TRBV9 and J usage is TRBJ2-7; D might be TRBD1 (6 bases). The germline CDR1 and CDR2 sequences are SGDLS and YYNGEE. V lost 7 bases and J lost 9, with 20 bases in between. The CDR3 length is 13 residues. CDR3 sequence (DNA): TGTGCCAGCTCGAAGGCAGGGGCTGGGGGGCAGTACTTC. Translating gives CASSKAGAGGQYF.

Only a few counts were recorded for this clone. This sequence joins TRBV28 and TRBJ2-6, with D tentatively TRBD1 (5 bases). V was clipped by 1 base and J by 1 base, with 14 bases between them. This CDR3 is 18 amino acids long. CDR1 MDHEN and CDR2 SYDVKM come from the germline V gene. For the CDR3, the DNA is TGTGCCAGCAGTTTATCCCAGGGTTCTAGGTCTGGGGCCAACGTCCTGACTTTC. Translating gives CASSLSQGSRSGANVLTF.

This chain uses TRBV2 with TRBJ1-4; D ambiguous. CDR1 is SNHLY, CDR2 FYNNEI, per germline. The CDR3 has 14 residues. With 4 bases removed from V and 8 bases from J, the gap between germline ends came to 14 bases. The CDR3 DNA sequence: TGTGCCAGCAGTGCGCGGGTCCCGGCGGAAAAACTGTTTTTT. Protein product: CASSARVPAEKLFF.

This clone has just a few counts. This rearrangement joins TRBV21-1 to TRBJ2-7; the table assigns TRBD2, which was not confirmed against the DNA. TRBV21-1 counts as a pseudogene. This CDR3 comprises 12 residues. The CDR3 here is CASSKFAYEQYF. The CDR3 region has the DNA TGTGCCAGCAGCAAGTTCGCCTACGAGCAGTACTTC.

The chain has TRBV9 and TRBJ2-2; possible D gene TRBD1, 5 bases. CDR1 and CDR2 from the germline V gene are SGDLS and YYNGEE. V was pared by 4 bases and J by 3 bases, with 13 bases between. The CDR3 loop spans 15 amino acids. CDR3 in amino acids: CASSPRRQYTGELFF. The CDR3 DNA is TGTGCCAGCAGCCCCCGACGACAGTACACCGGGGAGCTGTTTTTT.

This rearrangement joins TRBV7-3 to TRBJ2-1; 9 positions match TRBD2. Trimming cost V 5 bases and J 9 bases; bases outside gene matches: 11. CDR1 is SGHTA, CDR2 FQGTGA, per germline. This CDR3 region has 15 residues. Here the CDR3 DNA reads TGTGCCAGCAGCCCCCGGGGTAGCGGGAGCGCTGAGCAGTTCTTC. Its protein is CASSPRGSGSAEQFF.

This clone was found a few times. The DNA for the CDR3 is TGCGCCAGCAGCCAAGAGGCCAGGCAAAACTATGGCTACACCTTC. This codes for CASSQEARQNYGYTF. The J gene is TRBJ1-2, the V gene TRBV4-3; no clear D gene. Germline V gene sequence: CDR1 LGHNA, CDR2 YSLEER. The CDR3 spans 15 residues. Trimming cost V 0 bases and J 2 bases, with 10 bases left between them.

In this sample, this clone turned up a few times. The chain employs TRBV19 and TRBJ2-5; the D gene is possibly TRBD1 (5 bases). V was clipped by 2 bases and J by 5 bases, with 9 bases between them. CDR1 and CDR2 from the germline V gene are LNHDA and SQIVND (reference sequence). The CDR3 is 13 residues long. The CDR3 nucleotides are TGTGCCAGTAGTATACGCAGGGATGAGACCCAGTACTTC. It translates to CASSIRRDETQYF.

Note on this clone: Other DNA sequences in the sample encode the same CDR3. The chain recombines TRBV9 with TRBJ2-1; TRBD2 agrees at 8 bases. The V gene end was trimmed by 0 bases and the J gene end by 2 bases; junction bases not matched to a gene: 1. The CDR3 extends over 15 amino acids. CDR1 and CDR2 from the germline V gene are SGDLS and YYNGEE. This CDR3 reads CASSVGAGAYNEQFF. CDR3 DNA sequence: TGTGCCAGCAGCGTAGGAGCGGGAGCCTACAATGAGCAGTTCTTC. Combining the CDR3 with reference TRBV9 and TRBJ2-1 gives the whole variable domain DSGVTQTPKHLITATGQRVTLRCSPRSGDLSVYWYQQSLDQGLQFLIQYYNGEERAKGNILERFSAQQFPDLHSELNLSSLELGDSALYFCASSVGAGAYNEQFFGPGTRLTVL.

This chain connects TRBV15 to TRBJ2-2, with a weak D call TRBD2 (6 bases). V dropped 0 bases and J dropped 7 bases, with 15 bases sitting between them. Germline V CDR1 and CDR2: LNHNV, YYDKDF (reference sequence). The CDR3 loop spans 16 amino acids. CDR3 protein: CATSRDRGTVSGELFF. CDR3 sequence (DNA): TGTGCCACCAGCAGAGACCGCGGGACTGTCAGCGGGGAGCTGTTTTTT.

The chain joins TRBV14 to TRBJ2-6, with D possibly TRBD2 on 6 matching bases. The CDR3 length is 15 residues. Germline CDR1 reads SGHDN; CDR2 reads FVKESK. V dropped 6 bases and J dropped 1 base, with 10 bases sitting between them. The CDR3 DNA is TGTGCCAGCAGTCGGAGGGGTTCTGGGGCCAACGTCCTGACTTTC. Its protein is CASSRRGSGANVLTF. Full variable domain (remainder filled in from reference TRBV14 and TRBJ2-6): EAGVTQFPSHSVIEKGQTVTLRCDPISGHDNLYWYRRVMGKEIKFLLHFVKESKQDESGMPNNRFLAERTGGTYSTLKVQPAELEDSGVYFCASSRRGSGANVLTFGAGSRLTVL.

In its sample, this clone was seen once. This chain connects TRBV6-5 to TRBJ1-4; D possibly corresponds to TRBD1 (5 bases). Germline CDR1 MNHEY, CDR2 SVGAGI. The ends were cut back, 4 bases at V and 5 bases at J, with 11 bases in the middle. CDR3 length: 14 residues. The CDR3 DNA is TGTGCCAGCAGTTCCTACGGGGGGAATGAAAAACTGTTTTTT. Its protein product is CASSSYGGNEKLFF.

This clone has just a few counts. This chain uses TRBV2 with TRBJ2-3, with 11 bases lining up with TRBD2. The ends lost 6 bases at V and 3 bases at J; junction bases unmatched: 17. This CDR3 has 19 residues. Germline CDR1 SNHLY, CDR2 FYNNEI. CDR3 residues: CASSQSGLAEVSSTDTQYF. The CDR3 region has the DNA TGTGCCAGCAGCCAATCGGGACTAGCGGAAGTCAGTAGTACAGATACGCAGTATTTT.

This clone was seen only a few times. V is TRBV18 and J is TRBJ2-1; TRBD2 matches at 7 bases. Trimming cost V 1 base and J 7 bases; bases outside gene matches: 7. Germline V gene lookup returns CDR1 KGHSH and CDR2 LQKENI. The length of the CDR3 is 15 residues. Here the CDR3 DNA reads TGTGCCAGCTCACCACGTCTAGCGGAACCAAATGAGCAGTTCTTC. Encoded protein: CASSPRLAEPNEQFF.

This chain uses TRBV7-8 with TRBJ2-1; D tentatively reads TRBD1 or TRBD2 (5 bases each). In germline, CDR1 is SGHVS, CDR2 FQNEAQ. The CDR3 sequence is 16 residues long. The V and J ends lost 5 bases and 0 bases respectively, with 14 bases between them. The DNA for the CDR3 is TGTGCCAGCAGCCCTGTTTACGGGACCTCCTACAATGAGCAGTTCTTC. Translated, it gives CASSPVYGTSYNEQFF.

A note on this clone: Within the sample, other DNA sequences also encode this same CDR3. The chain links TRBV28 to TRBJ1-2; D is possibly TRBD1 (5 bases). In germline, CDR1 is MDHEN, CDR2 SYDVKM. CDR3 length: 13 amino acids. V lost 3 bases and J lost 3, with 8 bases in between. The CDR3 protein is CASSLKGHYGYTF. Here the CDR3 DNA reads TGTGCCAGCAGTTTGAAGGGGCACTATGGCTACACCTTC.

As regards this clone: The sample contains more than one DNA sequence encoding this CDR3. The chain is built from TRBV20-1 and TRBJ2-7; D unresolved. V lost 5 bases to trimming and J lost 4 bases, with 9 bases between them. CDR3 length equals 11 residues. Germline CDR1 DFQATT, CDR2 SNEGSKA (reference sequence). CDR3 sequence (DNA): TGCAGTGCTGCTTCGGGTTACGAGCAGTACTTC. It translates to CSAASGYEQYF.

The chain couples TRBV29-1 to TRBJ1-4; maybe TRBD1 (5 bases). The CDR3 length is 12 residues. Between the trimmed V and J ends, which lost 5 bases and 7 bases, there was a span of 11 bases. The V gene's germline CDR1 is SQVTM and CDR2 ANQGSEA. CDR3 region: CSVSGSGEKLFF. For the CDR3, the DNA is TGCAGCGTTTCAGGGTCGGGTGAAAAACTGTTTTTT. Looking up the rest from reference TRBV29-1 and TRBJ1-4 gives the full variable domain: SAVISQKPSRDICQRGTSLTIQCQVDSQVTMMFWYRQQPGQSLTLIATANQGSEATYESGFVIDKFPISRPNLTFSTLTVSNMSPEDSSIYLCSVSGSGEKLFFGSGTQLSVL.

DNA for the CDR3: TGCGCCAGCAGCTTGGATCGCAGGGGATCAGATACGCAGTATTTT. It encodes CASSLDRRGSDTQYF. This chain links TRBV5-1 with TRBJ2-3, with a weak D call TRBD1 (6 bases). The V and J ends lost 0 bases and 4 bases respectively, with 12 bases between them. Per germline, CDR1 SGHRS and CDR2 YFSETQ. The CDR3 sequence is 15 residues long.

This clone was detected a few times. This chain links TRBV28 with TRBJ2-5, with D uncertain. V lost 4 bases to trimming and J lost 5 bases, with 8 bases between them. CDR1 and CDR2 from the germline V gene are MDHEN and SYDVKM. The CDR3 totals 12 residues. The CDR3 is CASSSPSETQYF. The CDR3 DNA is TGTGCCAGCAGTTCCCCCTCGGAGACCCAGTACTTC.

The V and J genes are TRBV9 and TRBJ2-1, with unresolved D. CDR1 is SGDLS and CDR2 is YYNGEE in the germline V gene. V was shortened by 1 base and J by 0 bases, with 8 bases between the two germline ends. This CDR3 comprises 15 residues. DNA for the CDR3: TGTGCCAGCAGCGTAAGGCCTAGCTCCTACAATGAGCAGTTCTTC. Amino acid sequence: CASSVRPSSYNEQFF.